Presented here are 5 T cell receptor beta chains from one specimen sequenced in a study of blood T cell repertoires in COVID-19. Produced via immunoSEQ multiplex PCR; TCRdb's table is partial and in-frame only. The repertoire holds 150,000 to 200,000 clones, with 82% as singletons. Sequencing was carried out using PBMCs or T cells enriched from blood (not recorded which). Receptor source: a middle-aged man who had recovered from COVID-19.

The genes are TRBV3-1 (or the pseudogene TRBV3-2) and TRBJ1-5, with D maybe TRBD1 (5 bases). This CDR3 region has 17 residues. In germline, CDR1 is LGHDT, CDR2 YNNKEL (reference sequence). The V end was cut by 2 bases, the J end by 0 bases, with 14 bases between. CDR3 in amino acids: CASSQWGGGYSNQPQHF. The CDR3 bases are TGTGCCAGCAGCCAATGGGGGGGTGGGTATAGCAATCAGCCCCAGCATTTT.

The rearrangement joins TRBV19 to TRBJ1-4; TRBD1 matches at 8 bases. Germline values: CDR1 LNHDA, CDR2 SQIVND (reference sequence). Losses at the gene ends were 6 bases for V and 6 bases for J; bases not matched to a gene: 6. The CDR3 spans 14 residues. The CDR3 is CASRNRGKDEKLFF. As DNA, the CDR3 is TGTGCCAGTAGAAACAGGGGGAAGGATGAAAAACTGTTTTTT.

The CDR3 is CASSYSGGGYGYTF. The CDR3 DNA reads as TGTGCCAGCAGTTACTCAGGGGGCGGATATGGCTACACCTTC. V and J are TRBV6-5 and TRBJ1-2, with 7 positions matching TRBD1. Germline V gene data show CDR1 as MNHEY and CDR2 as SVGAGI. The V segment lost 0 bases and the J segment 5 bases; nucleotides outside the gene matches: 3. The CDR3 is 14 amino acids.

This clone was seen a handful of times. This CDR3 is missing its conserved last phenylalanine or tryptophan, likely due to a read error. No DNA is shown, since the ends of the CDR3 on it are uncertain; the CDR3 is the one TCRdb lists. The V call is TRBV10-1, the J call TRBJ1-2; the table's D call, TRBD1, was not checked against the DNA. Germline loops: CDR1 WNHNN, CDR2 SYGVQD (reference sequence). The CDR3 is 9 residues long, counting both termini. This CDR3 is CASSEVGPR.

This clone turned up a few times. A read error may produce the germline difference seen at one junction end. V usage is TRBV27 and J usage is TRBJ1-4, with no clear D. The CDR3 covers 14 residues. Germline loops: CDR1 MNHEY, CDR2 SMNVEV (reference sequence). CDR3 coding DNA: TGTGCCAGCAGATTATTAGCAACTAATGAAAAACTGTTTTTT. Translation: CASRLLATNEKLFF.